A single sample gave rise to the 21 T cell receptor beta chains below, sequenced in a study of cytomegalovirus exposure and HLA in healthy donors. Use of 60 Vbeta and 13 Jbeta primers characterized the PCR. Profiled with immunoSEQ multiplex PCR; TCRdb holds only in-frame clones, not every one. Here the sample spans around 100,000 clones, less than 75% being singletons. Sequenced material: PBMCs. These receptors originate from a man aged 35 to 55 in good health and CMV-seropositive.

V usage is TRBV27 and J usage is TRBJ1-4; D is possibly TRBD1 (5 bases). CDR1 is MNHEY and CDR2 is SMNVEV in the germline V gene (reference sequence). This CDR3 region has 14 residues. Trimming stripped 3 bases from V and 6 bases from J, with 11 bases between. The DNA of the CDR3 is TGTGCCAGCAGTTTCCGCCAGGGCGATGAAAAACTGTTTTTT. Translating it yields CASSFRQGDEKLFF. Complete variable domain (other parts from reference TRBV27 and TRBJ1-4): EAQVTQNPRYLITVTGKKLTVTCSQNMNHEYMSWYRQDPGLGLRQIYYSMNVEVTDKGDVPEGYKVSRKEKRNFPLILESPSPNQTSLYFCASSFRQGDEKLFFGSGTQLSVL.

V usage is TRBV11-2 and J usage is TRBJ2-3; D is unresolved. Germline-derived CDR1 and CDR2 are SGHAT and FQNNGV. Trimming removed 2 bases from V and 4 bases from J, with 4 bases in between. CDR3 length: 12 amino acids. The DNA of the CDR3 is TGTGCCAGCAGCTTAAGCTCAGATACGCAGTATTTT. This gives the protein CASSLSSDTQYF.

This clone has more than one count but fewer than ten. V and J are TRBV5-1 and TRBJ1-1; D is ambiguous. Germline CDR1 is SGHRS and CDR2 is YFSETQ. The CDR3 extends over 11 amino acids. V dropped 7 bases and J dropped 7 bases, with 11 bases sitting between them. In DNA form, the CDR3 reads TGCGCCAGCCGCCGCGGCAGTGAAGCTTTCTTT. It encodes CASRRGSEAFF.

This clone was counted between two and nine times. V usage is TRBV29-1 and J usage is TRBJ1-1; D is perhaps TRBD1 (5 bases). This CDR3 contains 12 residues. V lost 3 bases to trimming and J lost 4 bases, with 9 bases between them. Germline V lookup: CDR1 SQVTM, CDR2 ANQGSEA. The DNA of the CDR3 is TGCAGCGTTGACAGGGTGAGCACTGAAGCTTTCTTT. Translated, it gives CSVDRVSTEAFF. Looking up the rest from reference TRBV29-1 and TRBJ1-1 gives the full variable domain: SAVISQKPSRDICQRGTSLTIQCQVDSQVTMMFWYRQQPGQSLTLIATANQGSEATYESGFVIDKFPISRPNLTFSTLTVSNMSPEDSSIYLCSVDRVSTEAFFGQGTRLTVV.

This clone was seen a few times. The chain has TRBV4-1 and TRBJ2-1; a possible D gene is TRBD1 (5 bases). Germline loops: CDR1 MGHRA, CDR2 YSYEKL. CDR3 length equals 16 residues. The V and J ends lost 3 bases and 3 bases respectively, with 15 bases between them. The CDR3 sequence is CASSHLDKLNYNEQFF. CDR3 in DNA: TGCGCCAGCAGCCATCTGGACAAACTGAACTACAATGAGCAGTTCTTC.

V gene TRBV4-2 combines with J gene TRBJ2-7; no firm D call. Germline V gene sequence: CDR1 LGHNA, CDR2 YNFKEQ. V lost 0 bases, J lost 4 bases, and 19 bases lay in between. This CDR3 is 17 amino acids long. The CDR3 DNA reads TGTGCCAGCAGCCAAGATTGGTCAGGTTTATTTGATTACGAGCAGTACTTC. It codes for CASSQDWSGLFDYEQYF.

The chain recombines TRBV30 with TRBJ1-4; maybe TRBD1 (5 bases). The V end lost 0 bases, the J end lost 8 bases, and 10 bases lay between the germline ends. This CDR3 has 13 amino acids. Germline V gene data show CDR1 as GTSNPN and CDR2 as SVGIG (reference sequence). The CDR3 reads CAWSVGGAEKLFF. The CDR3 DNA sequence: TGTGCCTGGAGTGTGGGGGGTGCGGAAAAACTGTTTTTT.

The gene calls are TRBV14 and TRBJ1-4; 7 nucleotides align to TRBD1. CDR1 and CDR2 from the germline V gene are SGHDN and FVKESK. CDR3 length: 16 residues. V was clipped by 4 bases and J by 4 bases; unmatched bases: 9. The CDR3 is CASSLLMTGRNEKLFF. CDR3 nucleotides: TGTGCCAGCAGCCTTCTTATGACAGGGCGTAATGAAAAACTGTTTTTT.

Only a few counts were recorded for this clone. This sequence joins TRBV30 and TRBJ2-5; D perhaps matches TRBD1 (6 bases). The germline CDR1 and CDR2 sequences are GTSNPN and SVGIG (reference sequence). Between the trimmed V and J ends, which lost 0 bases and 4 bases, there was a span of 15 bases. The CDR3 loop spans 15 amino acids. The CDR3 nucleotides read TGTGCCTGGAGTGTACCCGAGGGGGAAGGAGAGACCCAGTACTTC. Protein product: CAWSVPEGEGETQYF. The complete variable domain, with remaining parts taken from reference TRBV30 and TRBJ2-5, reads SQTIHQWPATLVQPVGSPLSLECTVEGTSNPNLYWYRQAAGRGLQLLFYSVGIGQISSEVPQNLSASRPQDRQFILSSKKLLLSDSGFYLCAWSVPEGEGETQYFGPGTRLLVL.

This clone was seen once. The J gene is TRBJ2-5, the V gene TRBV7-3, with D maybe TRBD1 (6 bases). The germline V gene encodes CDR1 SGHTA and CDR2 FQGTGA. There are 13 residues in the CDR3. V lost 5 bases and J 5 bases, leaving 12 bases between the germline ends. The CDR3 DNA reads as TGTGCCAGCAGCCTTAACAGGGACGAGACCCAGTACTTC. Protein sequence: CASSLNRDETQYF.

The CDR3 spells CASSPGSPQETQYF. The CDR3 DNA reads TGTGCCAGCAGCCCCGGGTCCCCCCAAGAGACCCAGTACTTC. The chain combines TRBV5-6 with TRBJ2-5; unclear D gene. The CDR3 is 14 amino acids. The germline CDR1 and CDR2 sequences are SGHDT and YYEEEE. V lost 4 bases to trimming and J lost 1 base, with 11 bases between them.

The chain couples TRBV4-3 to TRBJ1-1; the D gene is possibly TRBD1 (5 bases). Looked up from germline, CDR1 is LGHNA and CDR2 is YSLEER. The V and J ends lost 4 bases and 0 bases respectively, with 12 bases between them. The CDR3 covers 15 residues. CDR3 in DNA: TGCGCCAGCAGCCCTGGACACCTTTTGAACACTGAAGCTTTCTTT. Translated, it gives CASSPGHLLNTEAFF.

This sequence joins TRBV10-3 and TRBJ2-7; possibly TRBD2 for D (6 bases). The CDR3 covers 14 residues. V was cut by 5 bases and J by 2 bases, with 13 bases left in between. Germline V CDR1 and CDR2: ENHRY, SYGVKD. The CDR3, as DNA: TGTGCCATCAGTTCGGGAGCCCTAGCCTACGAGCAGTACTTC. Translating it yields CAISSGALAYEQYF.

DNA of the CDR3: TGTGCCAGCACTGAGTTGGGTGCGGGAGTCGTCAAGCAGTATTTT. Residues: CASTELGAGVVKQYF. The chain joins TRBV2 to TRBJ2-3; TRBD2 matches 7 bases. This CDR3 has 15 residues. CDR1 and CDR2 from the germline V gene are SNHLY and FYNNEI. Germline trimming cut 7 bases from V and 11 bases from J; bases unmatched to any gene: 18.

CDR3 sequence: CASSEFSGDTEAFF. In DNA, the CDR3 is TGTGCCAGCAGTGAGTTCTCGGGGGACACTGAAGCTTTCTTT. V and J are TRBV2 and TRBJ1-1; D possibly corresponds to TRBD1 (5 bases). The CDR3 is 14 residues long. Germline V lookup: CDR1 SNHLY, CDR2 FYNNEI. Trimming took 3 bases from V and 3 from J, leaving 11 bases between them.

This chain links TRBV13 with TRBJ1-1; TRBD1 matches at 9 bases. J gave up 6 bases and V 3 bases, and 8 bases lay outside the gene matches. CDR1 is PRHDT and CDR2 is FYEKMQ in the germline V gene (reference sequence). The CDR3 covers 15 residues. The CDR3, as DNA: TGTGCCAGCAGCTTGACAGGGGGAAGGGAGTCTGAAGCTTTCTTT. Translated, it gives CASSLTGGRESEAFF.

The CDR3 protein is CASSSSRTGWYGYTF. DNA of the CDR3: TGTGCCAGCAGTTCCAGCCGGACAGGGTGGTATGGCTACACCTTC. The chain couples TRBV28 to TRBJ1-2; the match to TRBD1 covers 8 bases. This CDR3 spans 15 amino acids. V lost 4 bases, J lost 5 bases, and 9 bases stayed unmatched. Per the germline V gene, CDR1 is MDHEN and CDR2 is SYDVKM.

The chain has TRBV25-1 and TRBJ1-2; 12 nucleotides agree with TRBD1. The J segment lost 5 bases and the V segment lost 2 bases, leaving 6 bases of the junction unmatched. This CDR3 has 16 amino acids. Germline CDR1 MGHDK, CDR2 SYGVNS. The CDR3 region has the DNA TGTGCCAGCAGTGAACCGGGACAGGGGGCAATGTATGGCTACACCTTC. Amino acid sequence: CASSEPGQGAMYGYTF.

The sample holds a few counts of this clone. The genes are TRBV4-3 and TRBJ2-1; a weak D match, TRBD1 (7 bases). V was clipped by 3 bases and J by 7 bases, with 19 bases between them. CDR1 is LGHNA and CDR2 is YSLEER in the germline V gene. There are 16 residues in the CDR3. The CDR3 region is CASSQLRQGGKNEQFF. DNA of the CDR3: TGCGCCAGCAGCCAGCTACGGCAGGGGGGAAAGAATGAGCAGTTCTTC.

This rearrangement joins TRBV7-8 to TRBJ2-2; the match to TRBD2 covers 11 bases. The J segment lost 8 bases and the V segment lost 5 bases, leaving 10 bases of the junction unmatched. The CDR3 spans 16 residues. Germline CDR1 SGHVS, CDR2 FQNEAQ. CDR3 region: CASSPLAGGPPGELFF. The CDR3 bases are TGTGCCAGCAGCCCTTTAGCGGGAGGGCCCCCGGGGGAGCTGTTTTTT.

CDR3 DNA: TGTGCCAGCGGACAGGGGGGTCTGAACACTGAAGCTTTCTTT. Protein sequence: CASGQGGLNTEAFF. The gene calls are TRBV28 and TRBJ1-1; 10 bases line up with TRBD1. The germline gives CDR1 MDHEN, CDR2 SYDVKM. V shed 8 bases and J 0 bases; nucleotides not matched to a gene: 3. This CDR3 is 14 amino acids long.